What follows are 23 T cell receptor beta chains derived from one specimen sequenced in a study of cytomegalovirus exposure and HLA in healthy donors. The primer mix had 60 Vbeta and 13 Jbeta primers. The repertoire was sequenced with immunoSEQ multiplex PCR; TCRdb's copy has only in-frame clones and lacks some. The profile shows 90,000 to 120,000 clones, under 85% of them singletons. The material sequenced was PBMCs. These receptors were collected from a male donor in good health and CMV-seronegative.

This chain uses TRBV5-1 with TRBJ2-2; tentatively, D is TRBD1 (5 bases). The CDR3 is 14 amino acids. Trimming took off 0 bases at V and 6 bases at J, with 9 bases between the two ends. Germline-derived CDR1 and CDR2 are SGHRS and YFSETQ. The CDR3 bases are TGCGCCAGCAGCTTGGGACAGATCGCCGGGGAGCTGTTTTTT. It specifies CASSLGQIAGELFF.

The rearrangement joins TRBV27 to TRBJ2-1; 8 nucleotides line up with TRBD2. Germline V gives CDR1 MNHEY, CDR2 SMNVEV (reference sequence). This CDR3 comprises 17 residues. V lost 0 bases and J lost 2; bases outside the gene matches: 6. This CDR3 is CASSLSTRLATYNEQFF. In DNA form, the CDR3 reads TGTGCCAGCAGTTTATCGACTCGACTAGCGACCTACAATGAGCAGTTCTTC.

The J gene is TRBJ2-1, the V gene TRBV7-9; 10 bases agree with TRBD1. CDR1 SEHNR and CDR2 FQNEAQ come from the germline V gene (reference sequence). Losses at the gene ends were 1 base for V and 6 bases for J; bases not matched to a gene: 6. The CDR3 totals 16 residues. CDR3 amino acids: CASSLGGTGDFNEQFF. The CDR3 coding sequence is TGTGCCAGCAGCTTAGGTGGGACAGGGGACTTCAATGAGCAGTTCTTC.

The chain uses TRBV25-1 and TRBJ2-2, with TRBD1 matching over 7 bases. Germline CDR1 and CDR2: MGHDK and SYGVNS. The J segment lost 3 bases and the V segment lost 5 bases, leaving 6 bases of the junction unmatched. The CDR3 consists of 15 residues. CDR3 region: CASSPRDSHTGELFF. For the CDR3, the DNA is TGTGCCAGCAGTCCCCGGGACAGTCACACCGGGGAGCTGTTTTTT. Together with reference TRBV25-1 and TRBJ2-2, the CDR3 gives the full variable domain: EADIYQTPRYLVIGTGKKITLECSQTMGHDKMYWYQQDPGMELHLIHYSYGVNSTEKGDLSSESTVSRIRTEHFPLTLESARPSHTSQYLCASSPRDSHTGELFFGEGSRLTVL.

The rearrangement joins TRBV7-2 to TRBJ2-3; a possible D gene is TRBD2 (7 bases). The length of the CDR3 is 16 residues. The germline V gene has CDR1 SGHTA and CDR2 FQGNSA. Trimming stripped 5 bases from V and 0 bases from J, with 15 bases between. The CDR3 sequence: CASSQRGGPSTDTQYF. The CDR3 DNA follows: TGTGCCAGCAGCCAAAGGGGGGGTCCTAGCACAGATACGCAGTATTTT.

The chain links TRBV19 to TRBJ1-5; a possible D gene is TRBD1 (6 bases). CDR1 is LNHDA and CDR2 is SQIVND in the germline V gene (reference sequence). CDR3 size: 14 residues. Trimming took 5 bases from V and 1 from J, leaving 9 bases between them. CDR3 bases: TGTGCCAGTAGTCCAGGACAGAGCAATCAGCCCCAGCATTTT. Its translation is CASSPGQSNQPQHF.

This sequence joins TRBV9 and TRBJ2-3; 16 bases map to TRBD2. CDR1 is SGDLS and CDR2 is YYNGEE in the germline V gene. V gave up 4 bases and J gave up 2 bases; unmatched junction bases: 7. This CDR3 is 18 amino acids long. The CDR3 sequence: CASSLRGTSGRDTDTQYF. As DNA, the CDR3 is TGTGCCAGCAGCCTTAGGGGGACTAGCGGGAGGGACACAGATACGCAGTATTTT.

The rearrangement joins TRBV2 to TRBJ1-2; 7 positions agree with TRBD1. Germline-derived CDR1 and CDR2 are SNHLY and FYNNEI. The CDR3 runs to 13 residues. V gave up 1 base and J gave up 5 bases; unmatched junction bases: 1. CDR3 bases: TGTGCCAGCAGTGAAGTACAGGGGTATGGCTACACCTTC. It translates to CASSEVQGYGYTF. The full variable domain, with the rest looked up from reference TRBV2 and TRBJ1-2, is EPEVTQTPSHQVTQMGQEVILRCVPISNHLYFYWYRQILGQKVEFLVSFYNNEISEKSEIFDDQFSVERPDGSNFTLKIRSTKLEDSAMYFCASSEVQGYGYTFGSGTRLTVV.

The table lists this clone with a count of one. The chain has TRBV18 and TRBJ1-2; 8 nucleotides line up with TRBD1. The CDR3 covers 13 residues. V was clipped by 3 bases and J by 7 bases; unmatched bases: 4. Germline V CDR1 and CDR2: KGHSH, LQKENI. DNA for the CDR3: TGTGCCAGCTCACCGGGGCAGGGGGCTGGCTACACCTTC. This translates into CASSPGQGAGYTF.

The sample holds a few counts of this clone. This chain links TRBV5-1 with TRBJ2-7, with D uncertain. V shed 1 base and J shed 2 bases, with 7 bases lying between them. This CDR3 spans 13 amino acids. Germline V lookup: CDR1 SGHRS, CDR2 YFSETQ. The CDR3 DNA reads TGCGCCAGCAGCTTGCTGGAGACCTACGAGCAGTACTTC. This translates into CASSLLETYEQYF. Supplemented by reference TRBV5-1 and TRBJ2-7, the full variable domain reads KAGVTQTPRYLIKTRGQQVTLSCSPISGHRSVSWYQQTPGQGLQFLFEYFSETQRNKGNFPGRFSGRQFSNSRSEMNVSTLELGDSALYLCASSLLETYEQYFGPGTRLTVT.

This chain links TRBV6-1 with TRBJ2-1; the D gene is possibly TRBD2 (6 bases). CDR1 is MNHNS, CDR2 SASEGT, per germline. V shed 6 bases and J shed 3 bases, with 15 bases lying between them. The CDR3 runs 15 residues. The CDR3 region is CASRRGEQGYNEQFF. CDR3 DNA sequence: TGTGCCAGCAGGCGCGGGGAGCAAGGCTACAATGAGCAGTTCTTC.

The chain has TRBV2 and TRBJ2-4; TRBD1 might be the D (5 bases). The CDR3 runs 17 residues. In germline, CDR1 is SNHLY, CDR2 FYNNEI. The ends were cut back, 5 bases at V and 7 bases at J, with 24 bases in the middle. The CDR3 DNA follows: TGTGCCAGCAGTTACCCCCCTTTTGGCCAGGGTGGGAACATTCAGTACTTC. Amino acids: CASSYPPFGQGGNIQYF.

This chain links TRBV14 with TRBJ1-2; D remains ambiguous. This CDR3 is built from 18 residues. Germline V gene data show CDR1 as SGHDN and CDR2 as FVKESK. Trimming took 0 bases from V and 4 from J, leaving 21 bases between them. Here the CDR3 DNA reads TGTGCCAGCAGCCAAGACGTTTTCTCTCACGGCGGGCCCTATGGCTACACCTTC. Protein sequence: CASSQDVFSHGGPYGYTF.

The J gene is TRBJ1-1, the V gene TRBV7-9; a possible D gene is TRBD1 (6 bases). V lost 3 bases and J lost 5, with 19 bases in between. CDR3 length: 16 amino acids. Germline V CDR1 and CDR2: SEHNR, FQNEAQ (reference sequence). CDR3 sequence: CASSFEVGGFWTEAFF. The CDR3 DNA follows: TGTGCCAGCAGCTTCGAAGTTGGGGGCTTTTGGACTGAAGCTTTCTTT.

This rearrangement joins TRBV5-1 to TRBJ2-1; D is possibly TRBD2 (5 bases). The CDR3 length is 14 residues. V was cut by 4 bases and J by 0 bases, with 8 bases left in between. The germline CDR1 and CDR2 sequences are SGHRS and YFSETQ. For the CDR3, the DNA is TGCGCCAGCAGCCTGGACTTCTCCTACAATGAGCAGTTCTTC. Protein product: CASSLDFSYNEQFF.

The chain has TRBV29-1 and TRBJ2-2; D is ambiguous. Germline assignment: CDR1 SQVTM and CDR2 ANQGSEA. V dropped 4 bases and J dropped 2 bases, with 5 bases sitting between them. This CDR3 has 12 amino acids. CDR3 amino acids: CSVAFNTGELFF. The CDR3 DNA reads as TGCAGCGTTGCGTTTAACACCGGGGAGCTGTTTTTT.

The chain is built from TRBV19 and TRBJ1-3; TRBD1 matches 7 bases. V was clipped by 8 bases and J by 2 bases; unmatched bases: 12. The CDR3 extends over 16 amino acids. Germline V CDR1 and CDR2: LNHDA, SQIVND (reference sequence). The CDR3 loop reads CASQNLQGSTGNTIYF. The CDR3 region has the DNA TGTGCCAGTCAGAACCTACAGGGGAGCACTGGAAACACCATATATTTT.

This clone was recorded once. The CDR3 region is CASTKGASGRAGETQYF. The CDR3 nucleotides read TGTGCCAGCACCAAGGGGGCTAGCGGGAGGGCCGGGGAGACCCAGTACTTC. The V and J genes are TRBV5-4 and TRBJ2-5, with 12 nucleotides matching TRBD2. V dropped 6 bases and J dropped 5; count of bases not matched to a gene: 14. In germline, CDR1 is SGHNT, CDR2 YYREEE (reference sequence). This CDR3 has 17 amino acids.

The V call is TRBV4-1, the J call TRBJ2-4, with TRBD2 matching over 7 bases. This CDR3 region has 17 residues. J gave up 3 bases and V 0 bases, and 8 bases lay outside the gene matches. CDR1 is MGHRA and CDR2 is YSYEKL in the germline V gene. CDR3 sequence: CASSQDGGASGKNIQYF. CDR3 coding DNA: TGCGCCAGCAGCCAAGATGGTGGAGCTAGCGGCAAAAACATTCAGTACTTC.

The chain is built from TRBV29-1 and TRBJ1-1; D gene ambiguous. The CDR3 runs to 11 residues. Between the trimmed V and J ends, which lost 7 bases and 4 bases, there was a span of 10 bases. Germline lookup yields CDR1 SQVTM and CDR2 ANQGSEA. CDR3 region: CSDSLGTEAFF. The CDR3 region has the DNA TGCAGCGATAGTCTCGGCACTGAAGCTTTCTTT.

This chain links TRBV5-4 with TRBJ2-3; TRBD2 matches at 7 bases. With V trimmed by 2 bases and J by 2 bases, 17 bases remained unmatched. The CDR3 consists of 19 residues. Per the germline V gene, CDR1 is SGHNT and CDR2 is YYREEE (reference sequence). CDR3 amino acids: CASSFRSAGDSGPTDTQYF. CDR3 in DNA: TGTGCCAGCAGCTTTAGGTCTGCGGGAGATAGCGGGCCCACAGATACGCAGTATTTT.

The CDR3 loop reads CASRVREGISYEQYF. The CDR3, as DNA: TGCGCCAGCAGGGTCAGGGAGGGGATCTCCTACGAGCAGTACTTC. The chain joins TRBV5-1 to TRBJ2-7; 7 bases are shared with TRBD2. Germline-derived CDR1 and CDR2 are SGHRS and YFSETQ. Germline trimming cut 5 bases from V and 0 bases from J; bases unmatched to any gene: 8. The CDR3 sequence is 15 residues long.

V usage is TRBV6-4 and J usage is TRBJ2-1; 12 bases align to TRBD2. The ends lost 5 bases at V and 10 bases at J; junction bases unmatched: 6. The CDR3 sequence is 14 residues long. CDR1 is MRHNA and CDR2 is SNTAGT in the germline V gene. The CDR3 region has the DNA TGTGCCAGCAGTTGGGGACTAGCGGGTGACGAGCAGTTCTTC. This gives the protein CASSWGLAGDEQFF.